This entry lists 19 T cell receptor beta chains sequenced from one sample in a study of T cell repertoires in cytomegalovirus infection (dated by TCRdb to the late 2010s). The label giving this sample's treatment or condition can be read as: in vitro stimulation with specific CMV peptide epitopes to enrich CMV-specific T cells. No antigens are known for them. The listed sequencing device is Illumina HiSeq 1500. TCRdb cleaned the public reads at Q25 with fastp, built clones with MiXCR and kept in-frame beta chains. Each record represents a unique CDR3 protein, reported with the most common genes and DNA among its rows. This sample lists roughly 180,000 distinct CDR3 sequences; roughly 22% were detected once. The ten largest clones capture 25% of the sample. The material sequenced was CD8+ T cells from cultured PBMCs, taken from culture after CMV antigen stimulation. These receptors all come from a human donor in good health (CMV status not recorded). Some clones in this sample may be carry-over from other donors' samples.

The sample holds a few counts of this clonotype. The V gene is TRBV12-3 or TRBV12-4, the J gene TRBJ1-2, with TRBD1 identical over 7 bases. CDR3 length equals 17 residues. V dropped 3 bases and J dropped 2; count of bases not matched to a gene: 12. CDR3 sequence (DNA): TGTGCCAGCAGTTTGAGTATCCCAGGGGGAATGAACTATGGCTACACCTTC. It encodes CASSLSIPGGMNYGYTF.

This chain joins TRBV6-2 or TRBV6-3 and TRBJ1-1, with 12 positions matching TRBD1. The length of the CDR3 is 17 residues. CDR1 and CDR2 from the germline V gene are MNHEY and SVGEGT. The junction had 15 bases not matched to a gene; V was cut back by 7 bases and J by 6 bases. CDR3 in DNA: TGTGCCAGCACCAAGGCACCGGGACAGGGGGCATTAGCTGAAGCTTTCTTT. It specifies CASTKAPGQGALAEAFF.

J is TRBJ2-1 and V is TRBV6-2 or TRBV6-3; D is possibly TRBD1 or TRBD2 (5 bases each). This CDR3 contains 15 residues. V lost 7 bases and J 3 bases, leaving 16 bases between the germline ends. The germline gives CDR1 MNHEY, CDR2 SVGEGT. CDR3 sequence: CASTSKRGGYNEQFF. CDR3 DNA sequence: TGTGCCAGCACCTCGAAGAGGGGCGGCTACAATGAGCAGTTCTTC.

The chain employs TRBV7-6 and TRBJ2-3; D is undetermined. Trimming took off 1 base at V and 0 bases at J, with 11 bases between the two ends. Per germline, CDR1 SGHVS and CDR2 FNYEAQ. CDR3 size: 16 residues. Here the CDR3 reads CASSLEAAGSTDTQYF. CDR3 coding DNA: TGTGCCAGCAGCTTAGAAGCAGCCGGAAGCACAGATACGCAGTATTTT. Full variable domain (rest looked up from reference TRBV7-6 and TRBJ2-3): GAGVSQSPRYKVTKRGQDVALRCDPISGHVSLYWYRQALGQGPEFLTYFNYEAQQDKSGLPNDRFSAERPEGSISTLTIQRTEQRDSAMYRCASSLEAAGSTDTQYFGPGTRLTVL.

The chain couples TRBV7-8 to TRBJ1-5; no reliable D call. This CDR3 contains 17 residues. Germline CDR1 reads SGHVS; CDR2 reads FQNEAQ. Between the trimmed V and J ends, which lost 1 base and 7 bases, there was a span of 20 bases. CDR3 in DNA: TGTGCCAGCAGCTTAGTCCCCCCTTTTGGCCGAGACCAGCCCCAGCATTTT. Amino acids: CASSLVPPFGRDQPQHF.

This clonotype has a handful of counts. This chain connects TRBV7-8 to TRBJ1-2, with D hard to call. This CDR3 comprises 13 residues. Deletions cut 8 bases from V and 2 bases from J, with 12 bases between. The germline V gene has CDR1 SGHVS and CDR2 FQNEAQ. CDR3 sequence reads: CASGPRTNYGYTF. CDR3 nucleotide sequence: TGTGCCAGCGGTCCCCGAACCAACTATGGCTACACCTTC.

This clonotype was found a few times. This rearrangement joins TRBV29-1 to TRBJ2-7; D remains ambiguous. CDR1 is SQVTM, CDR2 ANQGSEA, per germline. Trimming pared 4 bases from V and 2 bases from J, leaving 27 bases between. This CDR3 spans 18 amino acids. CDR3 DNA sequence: TGCAGCGTTGCCCCTACCTTTGCGAGTCAGGATAAACCCTACGAGCAGTACTTC. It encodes CSVAPTFASQDKPYEQYF.

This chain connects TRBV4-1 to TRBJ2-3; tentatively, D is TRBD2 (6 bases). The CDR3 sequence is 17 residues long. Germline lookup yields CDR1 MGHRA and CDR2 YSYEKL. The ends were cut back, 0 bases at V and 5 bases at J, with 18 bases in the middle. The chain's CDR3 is CASSQEEVSGVRDTQYF. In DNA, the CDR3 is TGCGCCAGCAGCCAAGAAGAGGTTAGCGGCGTCAGAGATACGCAGTATTTT.

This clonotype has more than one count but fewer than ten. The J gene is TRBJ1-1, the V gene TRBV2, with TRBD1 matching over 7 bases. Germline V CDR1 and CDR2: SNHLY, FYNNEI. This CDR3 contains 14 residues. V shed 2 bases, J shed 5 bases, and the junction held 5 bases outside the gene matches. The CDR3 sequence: CASSEIRGETEAFF. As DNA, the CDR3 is TGTGCCAGCAGTGAAATCAGGGGGGAGACTGAAGCTTTCTTT.

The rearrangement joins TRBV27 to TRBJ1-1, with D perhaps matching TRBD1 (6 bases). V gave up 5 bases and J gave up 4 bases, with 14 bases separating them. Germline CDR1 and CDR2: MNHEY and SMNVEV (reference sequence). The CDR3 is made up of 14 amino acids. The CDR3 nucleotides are TGTGCCAGCAGTCCCACCGGGGGCGGCACTGAAGCTTTCTTT. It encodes CASSPTGGGTEAFF.

The CDR3 spells CSARLEGSDEDYGYTF. CDR3 sequence (DNA): TGCAGTGCTAGGCTAGAGGGGTCGGATGAGGACTATGGCTACACCTTC. This rearrangement joins TRBV20-1 to TRBJ1-2; possible D gene TRBD1, 5 bases. The CDR3 spans 16 residues. Germline loops: CDR1 DFQATT, CDR2 SNEGSKA (reference sequence). V was pared by 3 bases and J by 3 bases, with 20 bases between.

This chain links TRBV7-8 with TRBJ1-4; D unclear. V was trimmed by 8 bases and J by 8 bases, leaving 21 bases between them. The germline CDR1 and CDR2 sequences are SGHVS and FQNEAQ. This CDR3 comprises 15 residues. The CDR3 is CASGPYIIADEKLFF. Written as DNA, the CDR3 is TGTGCCAGCGGTCCATATATCATAGCCGACGAAAAACTGTTTTTT. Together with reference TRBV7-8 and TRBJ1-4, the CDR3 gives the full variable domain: GAGVSQSPRYKVAKRGQDVALRCDPISGHVSLFWYQQALGQGPEFLTYFQNEAQLDKSGLPSDRFFAERPEGSVSTLKIQRTQQEDSAVYLCASGPYIIADEKLFFGSGTQLSVL.

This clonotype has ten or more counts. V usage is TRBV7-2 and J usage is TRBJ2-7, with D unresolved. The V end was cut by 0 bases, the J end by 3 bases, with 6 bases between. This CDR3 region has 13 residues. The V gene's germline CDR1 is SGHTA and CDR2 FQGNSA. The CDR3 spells CASSLALHYEQYF. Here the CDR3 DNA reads TGTGCCAGCAGCTTAGCGCTGCACTACGAGCAGTACTTC.

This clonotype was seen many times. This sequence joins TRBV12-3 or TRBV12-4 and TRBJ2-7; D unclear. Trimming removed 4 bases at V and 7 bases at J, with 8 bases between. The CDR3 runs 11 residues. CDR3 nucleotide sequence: TGTGCCAGCAGTTCCTCAGTTGAGCAGTACTTC. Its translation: CASSSSVEQYF.

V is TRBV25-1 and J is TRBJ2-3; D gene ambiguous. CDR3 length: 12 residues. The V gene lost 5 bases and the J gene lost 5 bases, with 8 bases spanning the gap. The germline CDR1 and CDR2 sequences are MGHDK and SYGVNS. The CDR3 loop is CASSPLGDTQYF. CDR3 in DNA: TGTGCCAGCAGTCCTCTTGGAGATACGCAGTATTTT. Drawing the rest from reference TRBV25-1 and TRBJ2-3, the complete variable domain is EADIYQTPRYLVIGTGKKITLECSQTMGHDKMYWYQQDPGMELHLIHYSYGVNSTEKGDLSSESTVSRIRTEHFPLTLESARPSHTSQYLCASSPLGDTQYFGPGTRLTVL.

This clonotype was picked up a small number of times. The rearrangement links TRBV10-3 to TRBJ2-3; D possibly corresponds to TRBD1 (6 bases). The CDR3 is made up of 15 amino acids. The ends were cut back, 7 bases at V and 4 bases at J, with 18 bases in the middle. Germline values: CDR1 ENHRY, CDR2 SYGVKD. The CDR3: CAITEGTSNADTQYF. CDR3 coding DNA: TGTGCCATCACCGAAGGGACATCCAACGCAGATACGCAGTATTTT.

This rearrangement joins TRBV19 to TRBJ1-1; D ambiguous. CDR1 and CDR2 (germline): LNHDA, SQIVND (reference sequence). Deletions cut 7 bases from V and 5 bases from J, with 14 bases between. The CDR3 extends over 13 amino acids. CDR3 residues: CASTRGMGTEAFF. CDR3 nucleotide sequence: TGTGCCAGTACGAGAGGAATGGGAACTGAAGCTTTCTTT.

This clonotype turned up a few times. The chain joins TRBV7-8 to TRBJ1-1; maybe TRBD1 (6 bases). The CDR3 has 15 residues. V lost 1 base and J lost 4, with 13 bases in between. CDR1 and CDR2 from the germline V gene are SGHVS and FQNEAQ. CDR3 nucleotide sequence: TGTGCCAGCAGCTTAGAGTACAGGGAGGGCACTGAAGCTTTCTTT. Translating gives CASSLEYREGTEAFF.

DNA for the CDR3: TGTGCCAGCAGTGATGGGGTCTATGGCTACACCTTC. Its protein is CASSDGVYGYTF. This sequence joins TRBV6-1 and TRBJ1-2; D is unresolved. Germline V CDR1 and CDR2: MNHNS, SASEGT. The CDR3 runs 12 residues. Trimming left V 3 bases short and J 4 bases short, with 6 bases between.